This TCR beta chain is drawn from a study of shared clonotypes between healthy human individuals. The CDR3 length is 12 residues. V dropped 6 bases and J dropped 6; count of bases not matched to a gene: 1. Looked up from germline, CDR1 is MNHEY and CDR2 is SMNVEV (reference sequence). Sequencing was performed with immunoSEQ multiplex PCR; in TCRdb, only in-frame clones are kept and a portion is missing. This sample has 1 million to 1.3 million clones, with 70% to 80% found just once. Partitioning of CD4+ cells yielded a CD45RA+ naive subset and a CD45RA-negative memory subset. The rearrangement uses TRBV27 and TRBJ2-2, with 7 bases lining up with TRBD2. Material: memory CD4+ T cells from PBMCs. The subset here: CD45RA-negative fraction. The sequence came from a man between 18 and 29 years old in good health. Some clones in this sample may be carry-over from other donors' samples. The CDR3 loop reads CASRRGSGELFF. The CDR3 nucleotides are TGTGCCAGCAGGCGGGGGTCCGGGGAGCTGTTTTTT.